This TCR beta chain was captured by sequencing in a study of patients and donors after allogeneic stem cell transplantation. The germline CDR1 and CDR2 sequences are SGDLS and YYNGEE. The CDR3 runs 13 residues. V shed 0 bases and J shed 9 bases, with 10 bases lying between them. A single record per CDR3 protein comes from TCRdb applying MiXCR to the RT-PCR reads. The sample yields about 110,000 distinct CDR3 sequences, around 38% seen once. This clonotype was detected a few times. The TCR was taken from a human donor who was either an allogeneic HSCT recipient or a stem cell or donor lymphocyte infusion donor (not recorded which). It is not recorded whose cells these are; they may come from a transplant donor. J is TRBJ2-1 and V is TRBV9, with D possibly TRBD1 on 5 matching bases. The sequenced sample consisted of blood, either unsorted or a sorted T cell fraction (not recorded which). CDR3 protein: CASSVVIRGEQFF. In DNA, the CDR3 is TGTGCCAGCAGCGTAGTAATTAGGGGTGAGCAGTTCTTC.